This entry features one T cell receptor (beta chain) sequence. Other DNA sequences in this sample translate to the same CDR3. Sequencing was performed with immunoSEQ multiplex PCR; in TCRdb, only in-frame clones are kept and a portion is missing. The table lists more than 55,000 clones, about 87% of them singletons. V was trimmed by 0 bases and J by 4 bases, leaving 9 bases between them. The CDR3 is made up of 15 amino acids. From germline, CDR1 is SGHVS and CDR2 FNYEAQ. These data belong to a study of graft-versus-host responses after intestinal transplantation. Study as a whole: Anti-thymocyte globulin was used for induction in all recipients, who then took tacrolimus and steroids for approximately 3 years.

The source of this sequence is a human patient who received an intestinal transplant, so some T cells may come from the graft donor. Specimen: PBMCs, collected 26 days after transplant. The chain is built from TRBV7-6 and TRBJ2-2; tentatively, D is TRBD2 (6 bases). The CDR3 is CASSLAGGGTGELFF. CDR3 coding DNA: TGTGCCAGCAGCTTAGCGGGGGGAGGCACCGGGGAGCTGTTTTTT.